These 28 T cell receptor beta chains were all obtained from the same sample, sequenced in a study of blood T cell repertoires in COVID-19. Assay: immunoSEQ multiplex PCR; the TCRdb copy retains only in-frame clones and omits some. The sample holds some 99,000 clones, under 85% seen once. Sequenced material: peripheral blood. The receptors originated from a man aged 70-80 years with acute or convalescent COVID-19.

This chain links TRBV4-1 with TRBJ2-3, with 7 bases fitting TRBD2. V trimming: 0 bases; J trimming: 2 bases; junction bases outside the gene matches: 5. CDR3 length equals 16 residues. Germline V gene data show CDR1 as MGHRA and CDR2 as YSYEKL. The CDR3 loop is CASSQEFSGSTDTQYF. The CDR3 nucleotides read TGCGCCAGCAGCCAAGAGTTTAGCGGGTCCACAGATACGCAGTATTTT.

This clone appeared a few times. CDR3 nucleotides: TGTGCCAGCTCCTCTCTACAGGGGGCGAAGGAGCAGTACTTC. Its translation is CASSSLQGAKEQYF. The rearrangement links TRBV25-1 to TRBJ2-7; 9 bases map to TRBD1. V lost 8 bases and J lost 7; bases outside the gene matches: 12. The CDR3 extends over 14 amino acids. Germline V gene data show CDR1 as MGHDK and CDR2 as SYGVNS.

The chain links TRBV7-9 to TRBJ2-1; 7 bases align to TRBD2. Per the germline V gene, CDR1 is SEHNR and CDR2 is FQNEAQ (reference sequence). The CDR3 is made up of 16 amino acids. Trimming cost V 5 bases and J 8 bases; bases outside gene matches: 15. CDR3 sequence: CASSPHWRESLDEQFF. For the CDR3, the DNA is TGTGCCAGCAGCCCCCACTGGCGGGAGTCACTCGATGAGCAGTTCTTC.

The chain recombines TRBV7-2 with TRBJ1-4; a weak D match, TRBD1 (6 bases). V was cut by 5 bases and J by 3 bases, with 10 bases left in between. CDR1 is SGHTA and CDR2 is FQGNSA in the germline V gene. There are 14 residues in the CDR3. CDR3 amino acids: CASSKGGANEKLFF. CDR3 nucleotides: TGTGCCAGCAGCAAAGGGGGGGCTAATGAAAAACTGTTTTTT.

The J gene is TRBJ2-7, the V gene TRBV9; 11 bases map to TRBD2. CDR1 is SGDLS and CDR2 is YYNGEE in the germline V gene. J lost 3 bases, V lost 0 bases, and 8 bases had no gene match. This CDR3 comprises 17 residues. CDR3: CASSVGVTSGRGYEQYF. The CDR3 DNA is TGTGCCAGCAGCGTAGGGGTCACTAGCGGGAGAGGCTACGAGCAGTACTTC.

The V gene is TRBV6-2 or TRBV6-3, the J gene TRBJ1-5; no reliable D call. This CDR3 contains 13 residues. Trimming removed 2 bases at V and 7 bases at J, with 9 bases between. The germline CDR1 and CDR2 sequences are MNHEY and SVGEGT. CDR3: CASSYAPGQPQHF. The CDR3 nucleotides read TGTGCCAGCAGTTACGCCCCGGGGCAGCCCCAGCATTTT.

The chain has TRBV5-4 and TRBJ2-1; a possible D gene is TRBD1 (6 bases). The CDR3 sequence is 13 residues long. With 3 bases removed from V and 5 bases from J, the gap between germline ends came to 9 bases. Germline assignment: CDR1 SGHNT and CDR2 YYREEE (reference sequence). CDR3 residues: CASSSDSNNEQFF. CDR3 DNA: TGTGCCAGCAGCTCGGACAGTAACAATGAGCAGTTCTTC.

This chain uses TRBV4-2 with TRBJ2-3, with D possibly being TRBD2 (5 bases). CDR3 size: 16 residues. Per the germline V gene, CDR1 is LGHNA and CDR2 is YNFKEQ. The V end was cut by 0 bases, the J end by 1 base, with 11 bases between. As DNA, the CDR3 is TGTGCCAGCAGCCAAGACCGGGGTCCGGGCACAGATACGCAGTATTTT. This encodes CASSQDRGPGTDTQYF.

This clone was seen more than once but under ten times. The CDR3 DNA sequence: TGTGCCAGTAGTAACCCCCAGGGGAGGGGCTATGGCTACACCTTC. Protein: CASSNPQGRGYGYTF. The chain couples TRBV19 to TRBJ1-2; a weak D match, TRBD1 (6 bases). CDR3 size: 15 residues. The germline V gene encodes CDR1 LNHDA and CDR2 SQIVND (reference sequence). Trimming pared 4 bases from V and 4 bases from J, leaving 16 bases between.

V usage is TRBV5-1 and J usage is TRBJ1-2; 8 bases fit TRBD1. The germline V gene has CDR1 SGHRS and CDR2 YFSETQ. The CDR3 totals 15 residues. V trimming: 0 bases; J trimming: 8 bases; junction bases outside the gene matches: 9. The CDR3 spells CASSLALTGERGYTF. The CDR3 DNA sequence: TGCGCCAGCAGCTTGGCGCTGACAGGGGAGAGGGGCTACACCTTC.

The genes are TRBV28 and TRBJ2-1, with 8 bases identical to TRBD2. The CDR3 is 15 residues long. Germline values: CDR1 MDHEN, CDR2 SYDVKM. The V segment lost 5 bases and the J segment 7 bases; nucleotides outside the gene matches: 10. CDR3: CASSRAGTRSNEQFF. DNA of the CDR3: TGTGCCAGCAGTCGCGCCGGGACTAGGTCAAATGAGCAGTTCTTC.

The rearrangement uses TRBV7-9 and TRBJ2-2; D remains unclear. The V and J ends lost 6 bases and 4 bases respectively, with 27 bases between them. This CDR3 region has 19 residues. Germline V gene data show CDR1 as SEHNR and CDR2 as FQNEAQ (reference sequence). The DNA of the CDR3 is TGTGCCAGCAGACCCAGGAAGCCCAACAAAAACGTCGCCACCGGGGAGCTGTTTTTT. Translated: CASRPRKPNKNVATGELFF.

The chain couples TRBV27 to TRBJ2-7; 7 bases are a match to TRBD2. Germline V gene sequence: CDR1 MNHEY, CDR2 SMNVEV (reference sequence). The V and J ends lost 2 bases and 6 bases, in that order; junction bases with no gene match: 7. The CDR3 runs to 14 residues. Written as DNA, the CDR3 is TGTGCCAGCAGTTTACGGCGGGAGTGGGGCGAGCAGTACTTC. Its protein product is CASSLRREWGEQYF.

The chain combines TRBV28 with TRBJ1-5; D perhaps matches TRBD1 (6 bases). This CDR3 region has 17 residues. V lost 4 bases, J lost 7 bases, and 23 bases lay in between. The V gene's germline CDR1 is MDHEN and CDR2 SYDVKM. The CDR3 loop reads CASSSTIRQARGQPQHF. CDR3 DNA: TGTGCCAGCAGTTCTACCATTCGACAGGCCCGCGGGCAGCCCCAGCATTTT.

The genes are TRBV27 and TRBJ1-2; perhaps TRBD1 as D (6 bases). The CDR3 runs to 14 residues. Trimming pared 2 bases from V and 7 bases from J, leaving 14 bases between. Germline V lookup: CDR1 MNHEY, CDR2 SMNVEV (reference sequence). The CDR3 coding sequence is TGTGCCAGCAGTTTAGACAGGTCTGGACGTGGCTACACCTTC. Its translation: CASSLDRSGRGYTF.

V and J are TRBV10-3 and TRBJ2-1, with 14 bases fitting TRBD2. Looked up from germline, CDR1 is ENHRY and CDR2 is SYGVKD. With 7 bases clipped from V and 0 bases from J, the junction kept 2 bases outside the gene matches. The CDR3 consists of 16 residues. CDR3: CAITGTSGSSYNEQFF. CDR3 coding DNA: TGTGCCATCACCGGGACTAGCGGGAGCTCCTACAATGAGCAGTTCTTC.

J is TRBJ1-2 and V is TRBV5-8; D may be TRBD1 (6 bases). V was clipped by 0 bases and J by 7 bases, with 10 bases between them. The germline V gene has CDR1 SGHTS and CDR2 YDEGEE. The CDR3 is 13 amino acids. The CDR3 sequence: CASSLAGVVGYTF. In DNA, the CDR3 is TGTGCCAGCAGCTTGGCAGGGGTCGTTGGCTACACCTTC. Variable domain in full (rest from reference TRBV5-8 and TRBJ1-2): EAGVTQSPTHLIKTRGQQATLRCSPISGHTSVYWYQQALGLGLQFLLWYDEGEERNRGNFPPRFSGRQFPNYSSELNVNALELEDSALYLCASSLAGVVGYTFGSGTRLTVV.

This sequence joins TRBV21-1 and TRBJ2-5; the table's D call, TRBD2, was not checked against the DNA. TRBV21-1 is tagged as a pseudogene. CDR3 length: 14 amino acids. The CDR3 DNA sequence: TGTGCCAGCAGCATACTAGCGGCTCAAGAGACCCAGTACTTC. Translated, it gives CASSILAAQETQYF.

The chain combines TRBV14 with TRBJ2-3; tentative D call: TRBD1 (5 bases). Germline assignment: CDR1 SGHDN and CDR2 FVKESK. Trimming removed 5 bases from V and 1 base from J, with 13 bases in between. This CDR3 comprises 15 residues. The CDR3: CASSEGAWGTDTQYF. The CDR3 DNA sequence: TGTGCCAGCAGCGAAGGGGCGTGGGGCACAGATACGCAGTATTTT.

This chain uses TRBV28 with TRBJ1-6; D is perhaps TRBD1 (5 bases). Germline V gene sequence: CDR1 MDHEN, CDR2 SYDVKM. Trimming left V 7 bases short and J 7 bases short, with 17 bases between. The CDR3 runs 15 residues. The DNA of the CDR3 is TGTGCCAGCACCCCGCAGGGTATCGGGAATTCACCCCTCCACTTT. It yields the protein CASTPQGIGNSPLHF.

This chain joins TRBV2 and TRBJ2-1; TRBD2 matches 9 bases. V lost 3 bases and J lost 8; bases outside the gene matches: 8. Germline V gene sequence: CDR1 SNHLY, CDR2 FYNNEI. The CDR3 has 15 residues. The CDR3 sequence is CASSESLAGMDEQFF. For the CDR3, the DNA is TGTGCCAGCAGTGAGAGCCTAGCGGGAATGGATGAGCAGTTCTTC.

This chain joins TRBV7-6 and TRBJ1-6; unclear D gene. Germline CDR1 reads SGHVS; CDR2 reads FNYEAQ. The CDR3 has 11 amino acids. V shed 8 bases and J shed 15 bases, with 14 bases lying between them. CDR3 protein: CASGRGLSLHF. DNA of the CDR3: TGTGCCAGCGGAAGAGGGCTCAGCCTCCACTTT.

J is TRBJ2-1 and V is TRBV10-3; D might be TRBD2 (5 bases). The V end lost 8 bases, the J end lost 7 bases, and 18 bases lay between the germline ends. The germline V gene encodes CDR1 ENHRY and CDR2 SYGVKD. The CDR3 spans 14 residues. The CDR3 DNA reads TGTGCCATCCGCCCCGGGGAGCCGCGAAATGAGCAGTTCTTC. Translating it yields CAIRPGEPRNEQFF.

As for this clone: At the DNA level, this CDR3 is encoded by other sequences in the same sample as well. The CDR3 DNA sequence: TGTGCCAGCAGCTTGGCCGGGAGTTCCTACAATGAGCAGTTCTTC. Its protein is CASSLAGSSYNEQFF. The chain couples TRBV7-2 to TRBJ2-1; TRBD2 might be the D (6 bases). CDR1 is SGHTA, CDR2 FQGNSA, per germline. V was clipped by 3 bases and J by 1 base, with 10 bases between them. The CDR3 runs 15 residues.

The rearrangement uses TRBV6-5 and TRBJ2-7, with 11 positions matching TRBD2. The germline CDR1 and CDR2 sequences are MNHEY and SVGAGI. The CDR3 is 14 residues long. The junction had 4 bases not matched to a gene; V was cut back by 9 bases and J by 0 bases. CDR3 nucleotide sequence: TGTGCCAGTCAAACTAGCGGGAGCTCCTACGAGCAGTACTTC. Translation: CASQTSGSSYEQYF.

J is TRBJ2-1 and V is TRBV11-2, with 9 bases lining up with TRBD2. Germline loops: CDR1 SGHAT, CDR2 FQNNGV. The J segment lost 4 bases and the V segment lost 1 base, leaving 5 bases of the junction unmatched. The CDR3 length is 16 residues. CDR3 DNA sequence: TGTGCCAGCAGCTTAGGAACTAGCGGGTTTTACAATGAGCAGTTCTTC. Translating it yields CASSLGTSGFYNEQFF.

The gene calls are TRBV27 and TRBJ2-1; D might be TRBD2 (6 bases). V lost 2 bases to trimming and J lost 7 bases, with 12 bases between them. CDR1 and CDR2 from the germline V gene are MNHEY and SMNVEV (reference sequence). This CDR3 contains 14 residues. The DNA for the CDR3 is TGTGCCAGCAGTTTAGCCCGGGGGAGTAATGAGCAGTTCTTC. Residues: CASSLARGSNEQFF.

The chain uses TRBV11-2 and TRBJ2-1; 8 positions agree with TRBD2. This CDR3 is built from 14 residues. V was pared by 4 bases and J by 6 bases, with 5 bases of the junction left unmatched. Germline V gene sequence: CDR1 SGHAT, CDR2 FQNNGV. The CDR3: CASSSTAGVNEQFF. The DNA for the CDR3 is TGTGCCAGCAGCTCAACAGCGGGGGTCAATGAGCAGTTCTTC.